These T cell receptor beta chains were read from a single sample in a study of cytomegalovirus exposure and HLA in healthy donors. Using immunoSEQ multiplex PCR, the repertoire was profiled, and TCRdb retains in-frame clones only, with some absent. The table includes more than 95,000 clones, 73% detected once. Material for sequencing was PBMCs. These receptors all come from a man between 60 and 75 years old in good health and CMV-seropositive. CDR3s include the opening cysteine and the closing phenylalanine or tryptophan. The order of the fields is V gene, D gene, clone size, J gene, CDR3 protein, CDR3 DNA. The D gene is left open where the match is weak. Only part of the rows carry a size: once, few, many, or a class if the clone is expanded.

V: TRBV6-1
D: TRBD1
size: NA
J: TRBJ1-5
CDR3: CASSIGQGGQPQHF
DNA: TGTGCCAGCAGTATCGGACAGGGGGGCCAGCCCCAGCATTTT

V: TRBV4-1
D: NA
size: NA
J: TRBJ1-6
CDR3: CASSQNAGGISSPLHF
DNA: TGCGCCAGCAGCCAAAATGCGGGGGGGATTAGCTCACCCCTCCACTTT

V: TRBV5-1
D: TRBD1
size: once
J: TRBJ1-1
CDR3: CASSPGTGMNTEAFF
DNA: TGCGCCAGCAGCCCCGGGACAGGGATGAACACTGAAGCTTTCTTT

V: TRBV7-9
D: TRBD1
size: few
J: TRBJ2-7
CDR3: CSSSSTGDEQYF
DNA: TGTTCCAGCAGCTCTACAGGGGACGAGCAGTACTTC

V: TRBV2
D: NA
size: NA
J: TRBJ2-7
CDR3: CASSVPLTGSYEQYF
DNA: TGTGCCAGCAGCGTACCTCTGACAGGCTCCTACGAGCAGTACTTC

V: TRBV19
D: TRBD1
size: NA
J: TRBJ2-7
CDR3: CASSLTGVDYEQYF
DNA: TGTGCCAGTAGTTTAACAGGGGTAGACTACGAGCAGTACTTC

V: TRBV6-6
D: NA
size: NA
J: TRBJ2-3
CDR3: CASSYDSGITDTQYF
DNA: TGTGCCAGCAGTTACGATTCCGGGATCACAGATACGCAGTATTTT

V: TRBV2
D: NA
size: NA
J: TRBJ1-1
CDR3: CASGGTRLNTEAFF
DNA: TGTGCCAGCGGGGGGACGCGACTGAACACTGAAGCTTTCTTT

V: TRBV28
D: NA
size: NA
J: TRBJ1-4
CDR3: CASSLGQGGKLFF
DNA: TGTGCCAGCAGTTTAGGGCAGGGCGGAAAACTGTTTTTT

V: TRBV5-6
D: TRBD1
size: NA
J: TRBJ1-1
CDR3: CASSLVFRGRTGGEAFF
DNA: TGTGCCAGCAGCTTGGTATTCAGGGGGCGGACCGGCGGTGAAGCTTTCTTT

V: TRBV5-6
D: TRBD1
size: NA
J: TRBJ1-3
CDR3: CASSTRGYWGNTIYF
DNA: TGTGCCAGCAGTACCAGGGGGTATTGGGGAAACACCATATATTTT

V: TRBV13
D: TRBD2
size: NA
J: TRBJ2-3
CDR3: CASSLGLGSGADTQYF
DNA: TGTGCCAGCAGCTTAGGCCTCGGGAGCGGGGCAGATACGCAGTATTTT

V: TRBV5-1
D: TRBD1
size: NA
J: TRBJ1-1
CDR3: CASSLGDRGFYAFF
DNA: TGCGCCAGCAGCTTGGGAGACAGGGGTTTTTATGCTTTCTTT

V: TRBV7-9
D: TRBD1
size: NA
J: TRBJ1-6
CDR3: CASSLGGDRSSPLHF
DNA: TGTGCCAGCAGCTTAGGAGGGGACAGAAGCTCACCCCTCCACTTT

V: TRBV5-1
D: TRBD1
size: NA
J: TRBJ1-2
CDR3: CASSLALTGDRGYTF
DNA: TGCGCCAGCAGCTTGGCCTTGACAGGGGATCGTGGCTACACCTTC

V: TRBV7-9
D: NA
size: NA
J: TRBJ1-2
CDR3: CASSPQTRNYGYTF
DNA: TGTGCCAGCAGCCCGCAGACAAGGAACTATGGCTACACCTTC

V: TRBV6-4
D: NA
size: NA
J: TRBJ2-7
CDR3: CAAIGDCAYEQYF
DNA: TGTGCCGCAATCGGGGACTGTGCCTACGAGCAGTACTTC

V: TRBV5-1
D: TRBD1
size: NA
J: TRBJ1-2
CDR3: CASSRTGDGGYTF
DNA: TGCGCCAGCAGCAGGACAGGGGACGGTGGCTACACCTTC

V: TRBV5-4
D: NA
size: NA
J: TRBJ2-1
CDR3: CASSLALGQSYNEQFF
DNA: TGTGCCAGCAGCTTGGCCTTAGGACAAAGCTACAATGAGCAGTTCTTC

V: TRBV5-1
D: TRBD1
size: NA
J: TRBJ1-4
CDR3: CASSLTGGYEKLFF
DNA: TGCGCCAGCAGCTTGACAGGGGGCTATGAAAAACTGTTTTTT

V: TRBV9
D: TRBD2
size: NA
J: TRBJ2-2
CDR3: CASSVGGLAGGELFF
DNA: TGTGCCAGCAGCGTAGGGGGACTAGCGGGCGGGGAGCTGTTTTTT

V: TRBV6-5
D: NA
size: NA
J: TRBJ1-5
CDR3: CASRGRTSYQPQHF
DNA: TGTGCCAGCAGGGGGAGGACAAGCTATCAGCCCCAGCATTTT

V: TRBV20-1
D: TRBD1
size: NA
J: TRBJ1-2
CDR3: CSAPGGGGYTF
DNA: TGCAGTGCCCCAGGGGGCGGAGGCTACACCTTC

V: TRBV5-4
D: NA
size: NA
J: TRBJ2-7
CDR3: CASSVGYYSYEQYF
DNA: TGTGCCAGCAGCGTAGGCTACTACTCCTACGAGCAGTACTTC

V: TRBV6-5
D: NA
size: NA
J: TRBJ1-1
CDR3: CASRPGQENTEAFF
DNA: TGTGCCAGCAGGCCAGGCCAGGAGAACACTGAAGCTTTCTTT

V: TRBV28
D: TRBD1
size: NA
J: TRBJ1-5
CDR3: CASRTDRYQPQHF
DNA: TGTGCCAGCAGAACGGACAGGTACCAGCCCCAGCATTTT

V: TRBV6-5
D: NA
size: NA
J: TRBJ1-3
CDR3: CASSYSAGTGNTIYF
DNA: TGTGCCAGCAGTTACTCCGCAGGGACTGGAAACACCATATATTTT

V: TRBV28
D: TRBD1
size: NA
J: TRBJ1-5
CDR3: CASSRQGASDQPQHF
DNA: TGTGCCAGCAGTCGACAGGGGGCATCAGATCAGCCCCAGCATTTT

V: TRBV28
D: NA
size: NA
J: TRBJ1-2
CDR3: CASSLVQNSYGYTF
DNA: TGTGCCAGCAGTTTAGTACAGAATAGTTATGGCTACACCTTC

V: TRBV11-2
D: NA
size: few
J: TRBJ2-1
CDR3: CASSLFRRAGNEQFF
DNA: TGTGCCAGCAGCTTATTCAGGAGGGCGGGGAATGAGCAGTTCTTC

V: TRBV5-4
D: TRBD1
size: NA
J: TRBJ1-2
CDR3: CASSTDRDIGYTF
DNA: TGTGCCAGCAGCACCGACAGGGATATTGGCTACACCTTC

V: TRBV28
D: TRBD1
size: NA
J: TRBJ1-5
CDR3: CASTLQGGYQPQHF
DNA: TGTGCCAGCACCCTACAGGGGGGCTATCAGCCCCAGCATTTT

V: TRBV18
D: NA
size: NA
J: TRBJ2-1
CDR3: CASSPPGQRGLEQFF
DNA: TGTGCCAGCTCACCACCAGGACAGAGGGGTCTCGAGCAGTTCTTC

V: TRBV5-1
D: NA
size: NA
J: TRBJ1-6
CDR3: CASSVRGEYNSPLHF
DNA: TGCGCCAGCAGCGTCCGCGGCGAATATAATTCACCCCTCCACTTT

V: TRBV28
D: TRBD1
size: NA
J: TRBJ1-3
CDR3: CASSLSWDRGNTIYF
DNA: TGTGCCAGCAGTTTATCGTGGGACAGGGGAAACACCATATATTTT

V: TRBV2
D: NA
size: NA
J: TRBJ1-4
CDR3: CASSASGEKLFF
DNA: TGTGCCAGCAGCGCCTCAGGGGAAAAACTGTTTTTT

V: TRBV7-6
D: NA
size: NA
J: TRBJ1-2
CDR3: CASSLNPGVNYGYTF
DNA: TGTGCCAGCAGCTTAAACCCAGGGGTTAACTATGGCTACACCTTC